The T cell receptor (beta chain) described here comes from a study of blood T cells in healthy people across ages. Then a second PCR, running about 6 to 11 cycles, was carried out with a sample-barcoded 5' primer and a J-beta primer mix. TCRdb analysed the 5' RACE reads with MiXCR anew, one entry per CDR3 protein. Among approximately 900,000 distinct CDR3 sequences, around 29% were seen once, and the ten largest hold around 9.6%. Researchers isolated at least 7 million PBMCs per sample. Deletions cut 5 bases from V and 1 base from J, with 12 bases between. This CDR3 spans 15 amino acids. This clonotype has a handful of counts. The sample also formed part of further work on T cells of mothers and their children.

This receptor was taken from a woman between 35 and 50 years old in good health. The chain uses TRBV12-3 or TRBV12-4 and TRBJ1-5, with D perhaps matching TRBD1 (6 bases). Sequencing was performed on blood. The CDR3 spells CASSRAGASNQPQHF. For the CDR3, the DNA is TGTGCCAGCAGTCGTGCGGGGGCAAGCAATCAGCCCCAGCATTTT.